These 11 T cell receptor beta chains came from one sample sequenced in a study of identifying expanded T cells in peripheral blood. Clones were read by immunoSEQ multiplex PCR, and TCRdb kept only the in-frame ones, dropping some. The table records 75,000 to 95,000 clones, 70% to 90% of them present only once. What was sequenced was blood. The receptors derive from a person between 18 and 69 years old in good health.

This chain joins TRBV5-1 and TRBJ1-1, with a weak D call TRBD1 (6 bases). CDR1 and CDR2 from the germline V gene are SGHRS and YFSETQ. Trimming took 4 bases from V and 1 from J, leaving 17 bases between them. The CDR3 has 16 residues. The CDR3 reads CASSIGPGATNTEAFF. DNA of the CDR3: TGCGCCAGCAGCATTGGCCCGGGGGCGACGAACACTGAAGCTTTCTTT.

CDR3 nucleotide sequence: TGTGCCAGCGGCCCGGACAGCGAGAACACTGAAGCTTTCTTT. Translated, it gives CASGPDSENTEAFF. The chain carries TRBV18 and TRBJ1-1; D is perhaps TRBD1 (6 bases). The V gene's germline CDR1 is KGHSH and CDR2 LQKENI. Trimming cost V 8 bases and J 1 base, with 14 bases left between them. The CDR3 sequence is 14 residues long.

This chain links TRBV10-3 with TRBJ1-1, with D maybe TRBD1 (6 bases). Per the germline V gene, CDR1 is ENHRY and CDR2 is SYGVKD. Trimming removed 11 bases from V and 5 bases from J, with 21 bases in between. This CDR3 region has 14 residues. CDR3 loop: CASTPQGFDTEAFF. The CDR3 DNA reads TGTGCCTCGACCCCCCAGGGGTTCGATACTGAAGCTTTCTTT.

The chain has TRBV7-9 and TRBJ1-4, with D possibly matching TRBD1 (6 bases). The V gene lost 7 bases and the J gene lost 8 bases, with 14 bases spanning the gap. CDR3 length: 13 residues. Germline CDR1 reads SEHNR; CDR2 reads FQNEAQ (reference sequence). The CDR3 protein is CASKNREGEKLFF. In DNA, the CDR3 is TGTGCCAGCAAAAACAGGGAAGGGGAAAAACTGTTTTTT.

This chain's CDR3 is CASSLGVDTQYF. CDR3 sequence (DNA): TGTGCCAGCAGCTTAGGAGTAGATACGCAGTATTTT. The rearrangement links TRBV7-2 to TRBJ2-3, with D uncertain. V dropped 1 base and J dropped 5 bases, with 4 bases sitting between them. Germline loops: CDR1 SGHTA, CDR2 FQGNSA. The CDR3 contains 12 residues. Full variable domain (remainder filled in from reference TRBV7-2 and TRBJ2-3): GAGVSQSPSNKVTEKGKDVELRCDPISGHTALYWYRQSLGQGLEFLIYFQGNSAPDKSGLPSDRFSAERTGGSVSTLTIQRTQQEDSAVYLCASSLGVDTQYFGPGTRLTVL.

The V and J genes are TRBV19 and TRBJ1-2, with D hard to call. The ends were cut back, 7 bases at V and 2 bases at J, with 23 bases in the middle. CDR1 LNHDA and CDR2 SQIVND come from the germline V gene (reference sequence). The CDR3 length is 17 residues. The CDR3 region has the DNA TGTGCCAGTAAGACCGTGCTATATCGAATGATAAACTATGGCTACACCTTC. Residues: CASKTVLYRMINYGYTF. Combining the CDR3 with reference TRBV19 and TRBJ1-2 gives the whole variable domain DGGITQSPKYLFRKEGQNVTLSCEQNLNHDAMYWYRQDPGQGLRLIYYSQIVNDFQKGDIAEGYSVSREKKESFPLTVTSAQKNPTAFYLCASKTVLYRMINYGYTFGSGTRLTVV.

The chain recombines TRBV7-6 with TRBJ2-3, with no clear D. This CDR3 has 18 amino acids. Trimming cost V 2 bases and J 2 bases, with 20 bases left between them. Germline-derived CDR1 and CDR2 are SGHVS and FNYEAQ. The CDR3 DNA reads TGTGCCAGCAGCTTATCTCACGTCGCGGTCAGGTCCACAGATACGCAGTATTTT. Translation: CASSLSHVAVRSTDTQYF.

The chain is built from TRBV11-2 and TRBJ2-5, with 7 bases that match TRBD1. The CDR3 is 15 amino acids. V gave up 5 bases and J gave up 7 bases; unmatched junction bases: 13. Germline loops: CDR1 SGHAT, CDR2 FQNNGV. CDR3: CASSPRADRVGTQYF. CDR3 nucleotides: TGTGCCAGCAGCCCTCGCGCCGACAGGGTAGGGACCCAGTACTTC.

This chain links TRBV6-5 with TRBJ1-1, with D perhaps TRBD1 (5 bases). This CDR3 region has 15 residues. The germline CDR1 and CDR2 sequences are MNHEY and SVGAGI. V was cut by 1 base and J by 3 bases, with 12 bases left in between. In DNA form, the CDR3 reads TGTGCCAGCAGTTACTTGGGGGGTGGGGACACTGAAGCTTTCTTT. This sequence encodes CASSYLGGGDTEAFF.

The chain links TRBV5-1 to TRBJ1-6; 7 bases map to TRBD1. The CDR3 consists of 13 residues. Losses at the gene ends were 5 bases for V and 14 bases for J; bases not matched to a gene: 10. Germline CDR1 is SGHRS and CDR2 is YFSETQ. Here the CDR3 DNA reads TGCGCCAGCAGGTCGGACAGGTTGGGATCCCTCCACTTT. Protein: CASRSDRLGSLHF.

The chain employs TRBV11-2 and TRBJ2-5; D call uncertain. Trimming removed 3 bases at V and 4 bases at J, with 9 bases between. The CDR3 loop spans 13 amino acids. CDR1 and CDR2 from the germline V gene are SGHAT and FQNNGV. The CDR3 bases are TGTGCCAGCAGCTTTGGTGGAGTAGAGACCCAGTACTTC. It encodes CASSFGGVETQYF. The complete variable domain, with remaining parts taken from reference TRBV11-2 and TRBJ2-5, reads EAGVAQSPRYKIIEKRQSVAFWCNPISGHATLYWYQQILGQGPKLLIQFQNNGVVDDSQLPKDRFSAERLKGVDSTLKIQPAKLEDSAVYLCASSFGGVETQYFGPGTRLLVL.